Described below is a single T cell receptor beta chain sequence and its context. No antigen is known for it. Per-nucleotide qualities are absent, and no much larger clonotype sits a single base away. These data originate in a study of cytomegalovirus exposure and HLA in healthy donors (dated by TCRdb to 2017 to 2019). Study-level background: An earlier analysis of several hundred of the donors reported about 300 Gb of sequence data and 95 million to 130 million unique TCR beta sequences obtained from approximately 180 million T cells. An early release covering some 640 HLA-typed donors comprised about 300 gigabases of sequencing data and 85 million to 100 million unique TCR sequences. Of the roughly 400 genotyped donors, approximately 83% fell in the genetic ancestry cluster associated with self-reported Caucasian donors. The aim of the study was to test whether cataloging public T cell receptors could identify signatures of past pathogen exposure. Using immunosequencing, the study profiled T cell repertoires from 550 to 750 subjects and related those repertoires to cytomegalovirus serostatus. Along with the 666-subject first cohort, a separate validation cohort of over 90 different subjects was used. High-throughput TCR immunosequencing, statistical association of individual TCRs with disease status, and machine learning were combined to predict cytomegalovirus infection status. To study patterns of TCR occurrence, a later analysis re-analyzed previously published TCR beta repertoires from hundreds of donors and added high-resolution HLA genotyping. In the later analysis, no new phenotypic data were used to find candidate immune exposures; instead, reliance was placed on TCR beta sequences and their occurrence across donors. To decide whether each TCR beta V gene segment behaved as functional or pseudogenic, an earlier analysis of some 600 of the donors relied on high-throughput TCR beta sequencing. Donor age, sex, ethnicity and CMV serostatus were compiled alongside the repertoire data. A later genetic analysis took genome-wide SNP genotypes for about 60% of the roughly 670 donors and used that subset as a discovery cohort. Every repertoire in the discovery cohort had been generated on one and the same sequencing platform. HLA typing covered class I and class II loci at four-digit resolution. Typing coverage varied by locus: roughly 620-640 donors for A, B, C, DRB1 and DQB1; approximately 500 for DQA1; more than 600 for DPA1; roughly 470 for DPB1. Roughly five DR-DQ haplotypes were handled as single units for association and clustering, since linkage in the cohort was strong. Among about 390 genotyped donors of the cohort, an average of approximately 230,000 unique TCR beta nucleotide sequences were sequenced per donor, approximately 20% of them non-productive. Beyond this particular receptor, the publication reports: At a false discovery rate of 0.05, a later analysis linked some 17,000 TCR beta sequences to specific HLA alleles. Because the 87-base-pair reads could not distinguish some IMGT-functional V segments, including TRBV6-2 and TRBV6-3, those segments were excluded. A further reported finding was that TCR beta sequences accurately predicted the HLA-A and HLA-B alleles for most subjects in the first cohort. A later analysis found that most CMV-associated TCR beta chains appeared HLA-restricted, with HLA associations seemingly driven largely by CMV exposure. A cluster of highly shared sequence variants was judged likely to be a technical artifact of the sequencing pipeline. Most TCR sequences were seen in very few donors, while some public TCRs were found in many individuals. Correlated functional status among segregating V segments might be attributable to linkage disequilibrium, but an unknown experimental factor could not be ruled out. According to a later genetic analysis, donors in an Asian-associated ancestry cluster had fewer N-insertions in productive TCRs than the approximately 630-donor mean. Because some donors lacked HLA typing at each locus, the association tests relied only on the typed subset. The earlier analysis of 450 to 700 of the donors excluded 15 to 20 rarely observed V segments, including chromosome 9 orphons, because counts were too low. A total of 150 to 200 TCR beta chains were listed by the study as associated with cytomegalovirus. In an earlier analysis of roughly 500 of the donors, most TCR beta V segments appeared in productive rearrangements about 87% or about 30% of the time, broadly matching IMGT annotations. In this cohort, only TCR beta chains were sequenced, and detectable features were limited by the absence of alpha or paired-chain data. In both the original and validation cohorts, the classifier was reported to diagnose cytomegalovirus status with high specificity and sensitivity. In a later genetic analysis, a missense DCLRE1C variant was associated with V-gene and J-gene trimming of TCR beta chains, and the association was replicated in an independent cohort. Strong co-occurrence of HLA alleles, especially DR and DQ, made assigning TCR associations to individual alleles difficult. According to a later analysis, parvovirus B19, influenza, CMV and Epstein-Barr virus appeared linked to several top co-occurrence clusters. Sequencing depth was assumed to be roughly uniform across donors in the presence/absence analyses, though that assumption may not hold. In vitro tests confirmed that a few of the cytomegalovirus-associated TCR beta chains recognize cytomegalovirus antigens. The authors suggested that the approach could potentially be generalized to other disease states and immunological phenotypes. In a later analysis, the rate of TCR association differed among HLA loci, with DRB1 alleles having the most associated TCRs and HLA-C alleles having the fewest. Compared with equally common non-associated chains, HLA-associated TCR beta chains in a later analysis were more clonally expanded and had lower generation probabilities. The only immune exposure information available for the cohort was CMV serostatus.

In total, 600 or so healthy bone marrow donors made up the cohort. At the time of sampling, every cohort member was nominally healthy, though immune exposures that went unrecorded were likely present. The donor tested CMV seropositive, placing the donor among the approximately 290 seropositive members of the cohort. A peripheral blood sample was collected from each donor, and TCR beta sequencing was performed on peripheral blood mononuclear cells. The Qiagen DNeasy Blood Extraction Kit was used to extract genomic DNA from the blood cell samples. Taken from cysteine to phenylalanine, the CDR3 has 17 residues. The read is trimmed to its CDR3 DNA, 51 bases read in frame from base 1. Per the germline V gene, SGHVS is the CDR1 and FQNEAQ is the CDR2. Trimming costs V 1 base and J 2 bases, and their ends lie 17 bases apart. The library relied on the immunoSEQ multiplex PCR assay. A mixture of 60 forward primers for TCR Vbeta segments and 13 reverse primers for TCR Jbeta segments was used in the multiplex PCR. The CDR3 region of rearranged TCR beta genes was amplified from genomic DNA by a multiplex PCR assay. The Illumina HiSeq System was used to sequence the amplified TCR beta libraries as 87-base-pair reads. The study's own analysis went as follows. A later analysis tallied about 77 million unique TCR beta chains across the 650 to 750 repertoires, and about 12 million of those chains were shared by two or more donors. Raw reads were error-corrected and collapsed into unique sequences with a nearest-neighbor algorithm that merged closely related sequences to remove PCR and sequencing errors. CDR3 sequences were aligned to IMGT reference sequences to assign V, D and J gene segments. For a sequence to be retained, a match of at least six nucleotides was required to both a V gene segment and a J gene segment. Rearrangements were called productive when the CDR3 lacked stop codons and stayed in frame with V and J; all others were non-productive. CDR3 was defined according to IMGT convention as the region running from the second conserved V-encoded cysteine to the conserved J-encoded phenylalanine. In an earlier analysis of more than 550 of the donors, sequences lacking an unambiguous match to a single V gene segment were excluded. In an earlier analysis of 450 to 700 of the donors, V segments were called functional above 56.7% productive rearrangements and were called segregating when the between-donor standard deviation exceeded 5%. To diagnose cytomegalovirus status from the catalog of TCR beta chain sequences, a statistical classification framework was built. V and J gene assignment, in a later analysis, came from comparing TCR nucleotide sequences with IMGT/GENE-DB human TR gene sequences. A later analysis assigned CDR3 sequences and most-parsimonious VDJ recombination scenarios with the TCRdist pipeline. In a later analysis, each TCR beta chain was defined by its CDR3 amino acid sequence together with its V-gene family, and reads lacking a unique V-gene family were excluded. As a way to deal with suspected cross-contamination and a sequencing artifact, a later analysis dropped over 550 nucleotide sequences that were highly shared and had low generation probability. For each public chain, a later analysis derived a clonal expansion index from normalized ranks of inferred template counts within each repertoire. Generation probabilities in a later analysis came from a VDJ recombination model fitted to out-of-frame rearrangements, and those results were checked against IGoR. In a later analysis, hypergeometric tests were used to score TCR-TCR, TCR-HLA and TCR-CMV co-occurrence, with a repertoire-size bias correction applied to TCR pairs. A later analysis estimated false discovery rates by permuting HLA or CMV assignments 20 times. A later analysis grouped co-occurring TCRs with DBSCAN, adding TCRdist sequence similarity when clustering within HLA-allele-positive subsets. For co-occurrence clustering, repertoires with fewer than 30,000 or more than 120,000 public chains were excluded, along with a handful of repertoires with anomalous nucleotide sharing. TCRdb took this table from immuneACCESS and kept in-frame rearrangements with V and J called. Such tables lack part of the clones; where checked against another copy, unresolved V genes explain under half of the gap, and the rest is unexplained. The V and J calls and clone size are taken from that table; D and trimming were inferred from the DNA. The sample table shows roughly 88,000 clones, and 60% to 85% are seen once. The ten top clones hold 5.3% of the sample.

The chain is encoded by TRBV7-8 joined to TRBJ1-1, with a tentative D gene TRBD1 over 5 matching bases. The receptor was derived from a man aged 30 to 39 in good health and CMV-seropositive. The sequenced sample was PBMCs. DNA sequence: TGTGCCAGCAGCTTAGGTCCCCTAAAGGGGCCAAACACTGAAGCTTTCTTT. The translation is CASSLGPLKGPNTEAFF.